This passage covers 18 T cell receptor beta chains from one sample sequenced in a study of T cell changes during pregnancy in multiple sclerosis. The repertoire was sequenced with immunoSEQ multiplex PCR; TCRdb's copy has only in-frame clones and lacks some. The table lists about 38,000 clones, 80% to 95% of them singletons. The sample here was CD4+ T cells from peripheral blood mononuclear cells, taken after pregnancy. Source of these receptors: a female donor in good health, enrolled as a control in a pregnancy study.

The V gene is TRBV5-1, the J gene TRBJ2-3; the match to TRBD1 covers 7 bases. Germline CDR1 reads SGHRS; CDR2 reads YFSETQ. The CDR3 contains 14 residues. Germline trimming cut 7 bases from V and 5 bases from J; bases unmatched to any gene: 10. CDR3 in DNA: TGCGCCAGCGGACGCGCAGGGGGTTTAGATACGCAGTATTTT. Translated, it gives CASGRAGGLDTQYF. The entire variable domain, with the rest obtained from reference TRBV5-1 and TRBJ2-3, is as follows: KAGVTQTPRYLIKTRGQQVTLSCSPISGHRSVSWYQQTPGQGLQFLFEYFSETQRNKGNFPGRFSGRQFSNSRSEMNVSTLELGDSALYLCASGRAGGLDTQYFGPGTRLTVL.

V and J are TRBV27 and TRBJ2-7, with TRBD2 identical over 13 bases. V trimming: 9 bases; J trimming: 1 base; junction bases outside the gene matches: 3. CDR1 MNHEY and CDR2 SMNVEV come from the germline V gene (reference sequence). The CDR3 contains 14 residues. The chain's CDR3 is CARTGLAGSYEQYF. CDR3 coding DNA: TGTGCCAGGACGGGACTAGCGGGATCCTACGAGCAGTACTTC.

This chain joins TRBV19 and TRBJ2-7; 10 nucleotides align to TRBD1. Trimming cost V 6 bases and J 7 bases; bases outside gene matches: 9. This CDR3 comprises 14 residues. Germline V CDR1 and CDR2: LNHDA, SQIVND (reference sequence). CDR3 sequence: CASSPGQGPLEQYF. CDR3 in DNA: TGTGCCAGTAGCCCGGGACAGGGGCCCTTGGAGCAGTACTTC. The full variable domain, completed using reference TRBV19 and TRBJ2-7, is DGGITQSPKYLFRKEGQNVTLSCEQNLNHDAMYWYRQDPGQGLRLIYYSQIVNDFQKGDIAEGYSVSREKKESFPLTVTSAQKNPTAFYLCASSPGQGPLEQYFGPGTRLTVT.

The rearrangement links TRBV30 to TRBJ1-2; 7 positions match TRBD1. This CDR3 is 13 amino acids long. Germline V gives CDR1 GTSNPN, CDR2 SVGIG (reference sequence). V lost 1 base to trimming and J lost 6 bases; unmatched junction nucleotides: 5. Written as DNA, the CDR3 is TGTGCCTGGAGTGGGGGACAGCGTCATGGCTACACCTTC. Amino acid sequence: CAWSGGQRHGYTF.

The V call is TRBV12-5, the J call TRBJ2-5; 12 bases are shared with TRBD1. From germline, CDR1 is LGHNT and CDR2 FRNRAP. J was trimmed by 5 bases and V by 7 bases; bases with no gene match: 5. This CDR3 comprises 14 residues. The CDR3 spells CASAGTGGGETQYF. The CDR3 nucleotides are TGTGCTAGTGCCGGGACAGGGGGCGGCGAGACCCAGTACTTC.

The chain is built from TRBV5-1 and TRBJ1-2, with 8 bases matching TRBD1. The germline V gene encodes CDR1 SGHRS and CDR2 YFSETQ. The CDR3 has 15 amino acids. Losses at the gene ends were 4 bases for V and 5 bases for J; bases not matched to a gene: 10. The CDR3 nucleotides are TGCGCCAGCAGCGCTATGGGACAGGCCCCGTATGGCTACACCTTC. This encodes CASSAMGQAPYGYTF.

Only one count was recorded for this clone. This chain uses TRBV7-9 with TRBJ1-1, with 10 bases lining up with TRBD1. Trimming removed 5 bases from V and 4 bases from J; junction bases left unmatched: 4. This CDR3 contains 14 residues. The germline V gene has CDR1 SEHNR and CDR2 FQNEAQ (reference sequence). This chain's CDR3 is CASSGDRGGTEAFF. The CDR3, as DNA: TGTGCCAGCAGCGGGGACAGGGGCGGCACTGAAGCTTTCTTT.

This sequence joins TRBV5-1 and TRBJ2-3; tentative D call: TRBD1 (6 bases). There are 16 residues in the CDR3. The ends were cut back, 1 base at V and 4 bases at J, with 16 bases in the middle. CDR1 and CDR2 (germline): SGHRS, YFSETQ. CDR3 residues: CASSLNPQGSPDTQYF. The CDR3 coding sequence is TGCGCCAGCAGCTTGAACCCTCAGGGGAGCCCAGATACGCAGTATTTT.

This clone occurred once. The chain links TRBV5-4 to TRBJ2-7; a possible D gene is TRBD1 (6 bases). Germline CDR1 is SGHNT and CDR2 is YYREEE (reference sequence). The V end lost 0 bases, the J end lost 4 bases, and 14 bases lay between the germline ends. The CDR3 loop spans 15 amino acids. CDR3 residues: CASSLGAGVEYEQYF. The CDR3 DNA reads TGTGCCAGCAGCTTGGGGGCAGGGGTAGAGTACGAGCAGTACTTC.

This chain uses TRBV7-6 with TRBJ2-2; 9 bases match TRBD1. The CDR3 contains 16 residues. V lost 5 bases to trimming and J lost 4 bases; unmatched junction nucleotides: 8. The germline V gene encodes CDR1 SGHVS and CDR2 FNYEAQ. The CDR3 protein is CASSRGGTGRTGELFF. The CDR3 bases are TGTGCCAGCAGCCGAGGGGGGACAGGGCGCACCGGGGAGCTGTTTTTT.

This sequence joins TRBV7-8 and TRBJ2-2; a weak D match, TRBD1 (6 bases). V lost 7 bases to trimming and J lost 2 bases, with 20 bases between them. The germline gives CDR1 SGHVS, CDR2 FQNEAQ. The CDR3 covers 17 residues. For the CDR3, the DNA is TGTGCCAGCACCCGGGCTTCGGCAGGGGTAAACACCGGGGAGCTGTTTTTT. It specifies CASTRASAGVNTGELFF.

The CDR3 spells CAISHRDRAYEQYF. The CDR3 DNA reads as TGTGCCATCAGTCACCGGGACAGGGCCTACGAGCAGTACTTC. The chain couples TRBV10-3 to TRBJ2-7; 9 nucleotides match TRBD1. This CDR3 contains 14 residues. CDR1 and CDR2 (germline): ENHRY, SYGVKD. V was clipped by 5 bases and J by 2 bases; unmatched bases: 4.

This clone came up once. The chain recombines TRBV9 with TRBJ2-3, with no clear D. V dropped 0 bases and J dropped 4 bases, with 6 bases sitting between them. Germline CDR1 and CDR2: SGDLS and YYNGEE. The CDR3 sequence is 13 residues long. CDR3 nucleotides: TGTGCCAGCAGCGTAGGGCCAGCAGATACGCAGTATTTT. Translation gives CASSVGPADTQYF.

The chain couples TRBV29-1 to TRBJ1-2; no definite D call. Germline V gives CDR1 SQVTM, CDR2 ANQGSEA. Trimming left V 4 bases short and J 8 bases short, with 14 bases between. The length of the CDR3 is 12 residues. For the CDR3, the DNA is TGCAGCGTTGGTGGTCATATAGAAGGCTACACCTTC. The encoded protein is CSVGGHIEGYTF.

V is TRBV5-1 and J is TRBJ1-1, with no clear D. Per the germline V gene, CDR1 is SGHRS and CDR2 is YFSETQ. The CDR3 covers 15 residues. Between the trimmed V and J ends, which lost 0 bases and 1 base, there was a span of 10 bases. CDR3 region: CASSLDLPRNTEAFF. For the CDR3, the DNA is TGCGCCAGCAGCTTGGATCTACCAAGGAACACTGAAGCTTTCTTT.

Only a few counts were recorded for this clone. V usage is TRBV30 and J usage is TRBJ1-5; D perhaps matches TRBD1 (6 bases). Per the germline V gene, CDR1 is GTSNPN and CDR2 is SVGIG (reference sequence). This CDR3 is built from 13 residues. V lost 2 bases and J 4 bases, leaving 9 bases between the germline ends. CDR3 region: CAWSRTENQPQHF. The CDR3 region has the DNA TGTGCCTGGAGTCGGACAGAGAATCAGCCCCAGCATTTT. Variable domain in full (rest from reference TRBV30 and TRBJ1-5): SQTIHQWPATLVQPVGSPLSLECTVEGTSNPNLYWYRQAAGRGLQLLFYSVGIGQISSEVPQNLSASRPQDRQFILSSKKLLLSDSGFYLCAWSRTENQPQHFGDGTRLSIL.

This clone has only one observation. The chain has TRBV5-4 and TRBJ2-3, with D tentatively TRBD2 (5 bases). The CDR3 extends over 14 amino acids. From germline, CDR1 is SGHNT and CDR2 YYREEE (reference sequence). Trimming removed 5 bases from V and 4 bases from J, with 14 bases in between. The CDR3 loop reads CASSFEGQSDTQYF. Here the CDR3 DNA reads TGTGCCAGCAGTTTCGAGGGCCAGTCAGATACGCAGTATTTT.

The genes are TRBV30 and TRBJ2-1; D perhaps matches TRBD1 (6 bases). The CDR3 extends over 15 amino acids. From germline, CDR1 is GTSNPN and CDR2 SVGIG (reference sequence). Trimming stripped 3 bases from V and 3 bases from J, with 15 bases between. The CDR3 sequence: CAWSPGTSYYNEQFF. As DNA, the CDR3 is TGTGCCTGGAGCCCCGGGACAAGCTACTACAATGAGCAGTTCTTC.